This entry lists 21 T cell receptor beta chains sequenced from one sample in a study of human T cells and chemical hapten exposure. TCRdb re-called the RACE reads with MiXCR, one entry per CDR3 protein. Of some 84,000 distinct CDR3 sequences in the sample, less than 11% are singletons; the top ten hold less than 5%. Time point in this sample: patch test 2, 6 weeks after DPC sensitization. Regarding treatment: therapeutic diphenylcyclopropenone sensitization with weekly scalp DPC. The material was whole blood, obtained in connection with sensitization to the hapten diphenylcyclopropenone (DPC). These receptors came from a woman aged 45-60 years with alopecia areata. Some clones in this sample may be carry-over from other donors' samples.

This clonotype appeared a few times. Written as DNA, the CDR3 is TGTGCCAGCAGCGCTCACGAGGGGGCAACTAATGAAAAACTGTTTTTT. Translated, it gives CASSAHEGATNEKLFF. The chain carries TRBV9 and TRBJ1-4, with a tentative D call TRBD1 (6 bases). Germline values: CDR1 SGDLS, CDR2 YYNGEE. Trimming pared 3 bases from V and 0 bases from J, leaving 12 bases between. The CDR3 totals 16 residues.

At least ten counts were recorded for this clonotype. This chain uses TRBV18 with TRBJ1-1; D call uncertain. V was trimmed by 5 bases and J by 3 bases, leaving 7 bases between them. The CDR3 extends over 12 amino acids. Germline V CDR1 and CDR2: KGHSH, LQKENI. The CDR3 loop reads CASSSLYTEAFF. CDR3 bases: TGTGCCAGCTCATCCCTTTACACTGAAGCTTTCTTT.

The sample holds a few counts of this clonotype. Here the CDR3 DNA reads TGTGCCAGCAGTCAACAACTCACTAGCACAGATACGCAGTATTTT. It yields the protein CASSQQLTSTDTQYF. The chain couples TRBV28 to TRBJ2-3, with no clear D. V lost 5 bases and J lost 0, with 12 bases in between. The CDR3 extends over 15 amino acids. Per the germline V gene, CDR1 is MDHEN and CDR2 is SYDVKM.

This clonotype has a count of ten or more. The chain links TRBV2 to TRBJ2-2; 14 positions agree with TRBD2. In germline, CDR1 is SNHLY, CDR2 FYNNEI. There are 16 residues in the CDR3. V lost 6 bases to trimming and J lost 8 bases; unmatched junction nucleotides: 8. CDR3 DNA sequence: TGTGCCAGCAGCACGACTAGCGGGAGGGTTGCTGGGGAGCTGTTTTTT. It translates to CASSTTSGRVAGELFF.

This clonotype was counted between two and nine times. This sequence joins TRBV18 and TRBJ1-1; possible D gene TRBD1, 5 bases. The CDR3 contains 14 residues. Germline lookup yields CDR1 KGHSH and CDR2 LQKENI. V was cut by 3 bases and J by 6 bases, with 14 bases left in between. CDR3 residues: CASSPRQPEAEAFF. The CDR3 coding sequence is TGTGCCAGCTCACCTCGACAGCCGGAGGCTGAAGCTTTCTTT.

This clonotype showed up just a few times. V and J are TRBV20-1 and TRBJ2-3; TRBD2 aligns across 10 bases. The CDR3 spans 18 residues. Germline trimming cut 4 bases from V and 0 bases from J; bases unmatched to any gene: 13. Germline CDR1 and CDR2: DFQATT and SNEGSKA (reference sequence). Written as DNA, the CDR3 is TGCAGTGCTATTTCTAGCGGGAGAGAGAAATCTAGCACAGATACGCAGTATTTT. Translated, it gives CSAISSGREKSSTDTQYF.

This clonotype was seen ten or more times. CDR3 protein: CASSLGLGPTGGAGNEQFF. CDR3 sequence (DNA): TGTGCCAGCAGCTTAGGACTAGGGCCAACAGGGGGCGCTGGGAATGAGCAGTTCTTC. The V gene is TRBV11-2, the J gene TRBJ2-1, with TRBD1 matching over 9 bases. The V segment lost 1 base and the J segment 7 bases; nucleotides outside the gene matches: 17. From germline, CDR1 is SGHAT and CDR2 FQNNGV. CDR3 length: 19 residues.

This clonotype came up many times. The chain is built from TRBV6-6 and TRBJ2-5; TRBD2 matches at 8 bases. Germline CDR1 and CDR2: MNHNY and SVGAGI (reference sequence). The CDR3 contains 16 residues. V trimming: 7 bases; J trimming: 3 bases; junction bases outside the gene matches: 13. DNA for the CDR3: TGTGCCAGCACCTCACGCCCGCGGGGGGCGGAAGAGACCCAGTACTTC. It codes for CASTSRPRGAEETQYF.

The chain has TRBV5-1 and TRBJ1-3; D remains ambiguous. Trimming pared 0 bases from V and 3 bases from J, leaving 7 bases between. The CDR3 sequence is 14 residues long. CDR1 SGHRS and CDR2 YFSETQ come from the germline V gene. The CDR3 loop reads CASSLDSRGNTIYF. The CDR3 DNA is TGCGCCAGCAGCTTGGACAGTCGTGGAAACACCATATATTTT.

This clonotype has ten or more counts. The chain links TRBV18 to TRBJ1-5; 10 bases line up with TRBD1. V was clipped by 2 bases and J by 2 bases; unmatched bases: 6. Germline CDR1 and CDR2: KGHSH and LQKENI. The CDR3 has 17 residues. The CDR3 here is CASSPTEDRGGNQPQHF. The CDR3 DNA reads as TGTGCCAGCTCACCAACAGAGGACAGGGGGGGCAATCAGCCCCAGCATTTT.

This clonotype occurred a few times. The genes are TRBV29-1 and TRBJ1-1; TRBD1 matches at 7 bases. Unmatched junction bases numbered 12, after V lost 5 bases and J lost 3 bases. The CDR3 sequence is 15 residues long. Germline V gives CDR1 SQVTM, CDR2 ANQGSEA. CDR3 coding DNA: TGCAGCGTTCGAACAGGGGTAGGGGTGGACACTGAAGCTTTCTTT. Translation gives CSVRTGVGVDTEAFF. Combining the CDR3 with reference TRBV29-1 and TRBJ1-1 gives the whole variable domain SAVISQKPSRDICQRGTSLTIQCQVDSQVTMMFWYRQQPGQSLTLIATANQGSEATYESGFVIDKFPISRPNLTFSTLTVSNMSPEDSSIYLCSVRTGVGVDTEAFFGQGTRLTVV.

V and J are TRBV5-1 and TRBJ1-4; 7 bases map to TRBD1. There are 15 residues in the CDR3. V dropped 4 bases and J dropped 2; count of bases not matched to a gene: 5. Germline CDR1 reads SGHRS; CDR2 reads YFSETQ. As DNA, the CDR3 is TGCGCCAGCAGCCTACGACAGGGTACTAATGAAAAACTGTTTTTT. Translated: CASSLRQGTNEKLFF.

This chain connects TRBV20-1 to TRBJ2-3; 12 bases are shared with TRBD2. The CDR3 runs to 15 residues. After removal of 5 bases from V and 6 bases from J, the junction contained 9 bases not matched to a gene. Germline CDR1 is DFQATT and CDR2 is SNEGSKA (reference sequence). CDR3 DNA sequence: TGCAGTGCTGGGACTAGCGGGTTTCGTTGGGATACGCAGTATTTT. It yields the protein CSAGTSGFRWDTQYF.

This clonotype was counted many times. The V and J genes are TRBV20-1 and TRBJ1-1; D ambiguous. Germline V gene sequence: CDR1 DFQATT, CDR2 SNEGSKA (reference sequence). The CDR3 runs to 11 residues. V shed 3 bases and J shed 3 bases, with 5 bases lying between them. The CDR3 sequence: CSASVHTEAFF. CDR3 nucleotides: TGCAGTGCTAGTGTACACACTGAAGCTTTCTTT.

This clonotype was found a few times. The CDR3 reads CASSSARGAQETQYF. CDR3 DNA: TGTGCCAGCAGCTCAGCCCGGGGGGCCCAAGAGACCCAGTACTTC. This rearrangement joins TRBV7-2 to TRBJ2-5; tentatively, D is TRBD2 (7 bases). The V end was cut by 4 bases, the J end by 1 base, with 13 bases between. The length of the CDR3 is 15 residues. The germline CDR1 and CDR2 sequences are SGHTA and FQGNSA.

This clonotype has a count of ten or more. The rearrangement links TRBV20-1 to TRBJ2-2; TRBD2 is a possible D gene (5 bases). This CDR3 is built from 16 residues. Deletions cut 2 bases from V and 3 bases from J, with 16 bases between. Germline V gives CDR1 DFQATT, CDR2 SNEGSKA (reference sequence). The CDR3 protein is CSARHAGIRHTGELFF. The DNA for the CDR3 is TGCAGTGCTAGACACGCCGGGATTCGACACACCGGGGAGCTGTTTTTT.

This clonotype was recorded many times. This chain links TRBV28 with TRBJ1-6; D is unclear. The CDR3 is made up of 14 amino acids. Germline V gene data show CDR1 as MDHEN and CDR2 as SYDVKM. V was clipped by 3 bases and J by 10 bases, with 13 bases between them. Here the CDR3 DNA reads TGTGCCAGCAGTTTTTCCTTAGGGAAATCACCCCTCCACTTT. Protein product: CASSFSLGKSPLHF. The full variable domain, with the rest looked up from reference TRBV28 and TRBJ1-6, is DVKVTQSSRYLVKRTGEKVFLECVQDMDHENMFWYRQDPGLGLRLIYFSYDVKMKEKGDIPEGYSVSREKKERFSLILESASTNQTSMYLCASSFSLGKSPLHFGNGTRLTVT.

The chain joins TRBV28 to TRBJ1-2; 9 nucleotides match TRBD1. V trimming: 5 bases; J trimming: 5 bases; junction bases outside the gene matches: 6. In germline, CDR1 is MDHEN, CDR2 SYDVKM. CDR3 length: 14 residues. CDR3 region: CASSIPGQGYGYTF. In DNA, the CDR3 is TGTGCCAGCAGTATCCCCGGACAGGGGTATGGCTACACCTTC.

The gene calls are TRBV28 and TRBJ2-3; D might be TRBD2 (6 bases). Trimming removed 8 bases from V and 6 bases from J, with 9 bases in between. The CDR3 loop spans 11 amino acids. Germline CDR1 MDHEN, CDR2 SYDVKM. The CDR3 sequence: CASLTSDTQYF. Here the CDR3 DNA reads TGTGCCAGCCTAACTAGCGATACGCAGTATTTT.

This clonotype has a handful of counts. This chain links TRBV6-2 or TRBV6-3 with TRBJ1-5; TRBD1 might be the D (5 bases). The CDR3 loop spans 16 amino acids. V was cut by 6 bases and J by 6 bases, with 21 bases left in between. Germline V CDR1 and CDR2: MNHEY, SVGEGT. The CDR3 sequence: CASRFADDSPSQPQHF. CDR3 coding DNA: TGTGCCAGCAGATTTGCCGACGACAGTCCTAGTCAGCCCCAGCATTTT.

In nucleotides, the CDR3 is TGTGCCAGCAGCTTGACTGTGTCCGCCGGGGAAACCTACGAGCAGTACTTC. The encoded protein is CASSLTVSAGETYEQYF. The chain recombines TRBV11-2 with TRBJ2-7, with D possibly being TRBD2 (5 bases). CDR1 SGHAT and CDR2 FQNNGV come from the germline V gene. V was pared by 3 bases and J by 2 bases, with 20 bases between. The length of the CDR3 is 17 residues.